This TCR beta chain was recorded in a study of STAT3 mutations in large granular lymphocyte leukemia. Study summary: Canonical activating STAT3 mutations were detected in roughly half of the longitudinally sequenced T-LGLL patients. Immunosuppressive therapy was given to more than half of T-LGLL patients. The study's findings and limits: At least one immunodominant TCR beta clonotype appeared in every T-cell large granular lymphocyte leukemia patient. A small but highly pathogenic clone may have been missed.

With regard to this clone: Its antigen is unknown.

This CDR3 has 16 amino acids. V lost 4 bases and J 5 bases, leaving 18 bases between the germline ends. CDR1 MNHEY and CDR2 SVGAGI come from the germline V gene. About 40,000 productive templates were obtained per sample on average. Produced via immunoSEQ multiplex PCR; TCRdb's table is partial and in-frame only. The sample holds fewer than 6,000 clones, approximately 50% seen once. This clonotype originated in a woman aged 70-85 years with T-cell large granular lymphocyte leukemia. Some clones in this sample may be carry-over from other donors' samples. Sequencing used peripheral blood mononuclear cells. The J gene is TRBJ1-5, the V gene TRBV6-5, with D maybe TRBD1 (5 bases). The CDR3: CASSSGSLGRHQPQHF. Written as DNA, the CDR3 is TGTGCCAGCAGTTCAGGGTCGCTCGGGCGCCATCAGCCCCAGCATTTT.